Described below is a single T cell receptor beta chain sequence and its context. Antigen specificity is unknown. This entry belongs to a study of cytomegalovirus exposure and HLA in healthy donors. Use of 60 Vbeta and 13 Jbeta primers characterized the PCR. TCRdb's copy holds only in-frame clones and misses some; the assay was immunoSEQ multiplex PCR. This table has tens of thousands of clones, roughly 63% appearing once. Germline-derived CDR1 and CDR2 are SGHRS and YFSETQ. V lost 0 bases to trimming and J lost 3 bases, with 4 bases between them. The CDR3 is 12 amino acids. Findings of the study overall: Solely CMV serostatus was available to characterize immune exposure. Most of the TCR beta V segments (in an earlier analysis) were productive either about 87% or about 30% of the time. From TCR beta sequences, most subjects' HLA-A and HLA-B alleles were reportedly predicted accurately. CMV antigen specificity of a few CMV-associated chains was confirmed in vitro.

The source material was PBMCs. V and J are TRBV5-1 and TRBJ2-7; D gene unclear. This clonotype was obtained from a boy younger than 18 in good health and CMV-seropositive. CDR3 amino acids: CASSLDFYEQYF. CDR3 nucleotides: TGCGCCAGCAGCTTGGACTTCTACGAGCAGTACTTC.